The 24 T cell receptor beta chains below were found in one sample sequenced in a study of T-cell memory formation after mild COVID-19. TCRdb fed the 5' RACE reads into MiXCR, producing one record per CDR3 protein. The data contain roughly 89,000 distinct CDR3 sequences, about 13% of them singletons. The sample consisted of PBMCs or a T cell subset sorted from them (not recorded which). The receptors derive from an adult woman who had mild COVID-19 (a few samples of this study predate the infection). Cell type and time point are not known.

The CDR3 sequence: CASSTGTGFPHEQYF. The CDR3 DNA reads TGTGCCAGCAGCACCGGGACAGGGTTCCCCCACGAGCAGTACTTC. V is TRBV27 and J is TRBJ2-7; TRBD1 matches at 9 bases. The CDR3 has 15 amino acids. CDR1 and CDR2 from the germline V gene are MNHEY and SMNVEV (reference sequence). The J segment lost 5 bases and the V segment lost 6 bases, leaving 11 bases of the junction unmatched.

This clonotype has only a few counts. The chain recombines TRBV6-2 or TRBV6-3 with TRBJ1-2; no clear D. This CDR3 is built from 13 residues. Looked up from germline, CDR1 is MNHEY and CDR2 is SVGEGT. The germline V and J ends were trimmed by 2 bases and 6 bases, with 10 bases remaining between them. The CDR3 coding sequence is TGTGCCAGCAGTTACGAGCCCCTCAATGGCTACACCTTC. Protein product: CASSYEPLNGYTF.

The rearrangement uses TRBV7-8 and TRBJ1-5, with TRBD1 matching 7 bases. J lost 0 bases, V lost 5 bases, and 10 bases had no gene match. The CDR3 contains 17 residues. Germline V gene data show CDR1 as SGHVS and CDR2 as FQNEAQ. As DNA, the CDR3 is TGTGCCAGCAGCCCACATACAGGGGTCCTTAGCAATCAGCCCCAGCATTTT. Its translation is CASSPHTGVLSNQPQHF.

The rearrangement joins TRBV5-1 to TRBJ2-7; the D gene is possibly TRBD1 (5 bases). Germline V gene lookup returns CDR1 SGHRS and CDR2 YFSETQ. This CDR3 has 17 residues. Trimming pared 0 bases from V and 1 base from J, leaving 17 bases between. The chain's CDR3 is CASSLGFGADFSYEQYF. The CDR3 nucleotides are TGCGCCAGCAGCTTGGGTTTTGGGGCAGACTTTTCCTACGAGCAGTACTTC.

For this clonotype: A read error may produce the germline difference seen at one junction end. DNA for the CDR3: TGTGCCAGCTCACCACTGGGAAGCCAGAGTATGAACACTGAAGCTTTATTT. It encodes CASSPLGSQSMNTEALF. The chain has TRBV18 and TRBJ1-1; no reliable D call. The CDR3 is 17 amino acids. Germline lookup yields CDR1 KGHSH and CDR2 LQKENI.

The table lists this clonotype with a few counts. The CDR3 DNA is TGTGCCAGCAGCTTTTTAACAGGGGGCGATGAAGCTTTCTTT. The encoded protein is CASSFLTGGDEAFF. The chain recombines TRBV7-9 with TRBJ1-1; 9 bases match TRBD1. Losses at the gene ends were 3 bases for V and 7 bases for J; bases not matched to a gene: 6. From germline, CDR1 is SEHNR and CDR2 FQNEAQ (reference sequence). The CDR3 runs 14 residues.

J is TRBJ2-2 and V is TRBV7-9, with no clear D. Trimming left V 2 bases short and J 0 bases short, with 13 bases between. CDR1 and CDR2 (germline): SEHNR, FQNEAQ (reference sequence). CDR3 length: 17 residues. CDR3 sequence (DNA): TGTGCCAGCAGCTTACTGGGTGGTCGGCCGAACACCGGGGAGCTGTTTTTT. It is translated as CASSLLGGRPNTGELFF.

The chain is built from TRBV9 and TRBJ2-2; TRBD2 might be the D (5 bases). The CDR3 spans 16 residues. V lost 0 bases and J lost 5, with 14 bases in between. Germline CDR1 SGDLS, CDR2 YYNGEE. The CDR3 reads CASSVEGGQLTGELFF. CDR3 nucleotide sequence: TGTGCCAGCAGCGTAGAGGGCGGGCAACTAACCGGGGAGCTGTTTTTT.

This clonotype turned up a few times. The CDR3 spells CASSLGDSQQFF. CDR3 sequence (DNA): TGCGCCAGCAGCTTGGGGGATAGCCAGCAGTTCTTC. The chain couples TRBV5-1 to TRBJ2-1; D is unresolved. The CDR3 loop spans 12 amino acids. The V gene's germline CDR1 is SGHRS and CDR2 YFSETQ. V lost 0 bases and J lost 11, with 9 bases in between.

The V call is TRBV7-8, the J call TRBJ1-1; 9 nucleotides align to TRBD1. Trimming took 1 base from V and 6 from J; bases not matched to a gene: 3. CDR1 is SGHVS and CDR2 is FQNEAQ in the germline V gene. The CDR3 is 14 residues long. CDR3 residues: CASSLGTGVAEAFF. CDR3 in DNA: TGTGCCAGCAGCTTAGGGACAGGGGTGGCTGAAGCTTTCTTT.

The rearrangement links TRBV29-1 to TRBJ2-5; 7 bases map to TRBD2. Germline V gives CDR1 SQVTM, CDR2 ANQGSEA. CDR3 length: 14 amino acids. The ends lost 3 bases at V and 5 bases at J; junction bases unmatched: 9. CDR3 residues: CSVDQGFGGETQYF. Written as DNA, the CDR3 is TGCAGCGTTGATCAAGGGTTCGGGGGGGAGACCCAGTACTTC.

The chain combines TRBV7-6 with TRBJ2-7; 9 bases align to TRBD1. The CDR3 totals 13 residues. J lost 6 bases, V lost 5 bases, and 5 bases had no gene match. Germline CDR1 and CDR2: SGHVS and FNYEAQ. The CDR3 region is CASSPKTGGEQYF. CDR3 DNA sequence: TGTGCCAGCAGCCCAAAGACAGGGGGCGAGCAGTACTTC.

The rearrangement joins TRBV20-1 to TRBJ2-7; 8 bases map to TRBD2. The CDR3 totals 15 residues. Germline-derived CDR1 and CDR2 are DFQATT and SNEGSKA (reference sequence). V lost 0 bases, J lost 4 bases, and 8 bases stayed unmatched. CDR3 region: CSARDRTSGPYEQYF. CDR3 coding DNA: TGCAGTGCTAGAGACCGAACTAGCGGACCTTACGAGCAGTACTTC.

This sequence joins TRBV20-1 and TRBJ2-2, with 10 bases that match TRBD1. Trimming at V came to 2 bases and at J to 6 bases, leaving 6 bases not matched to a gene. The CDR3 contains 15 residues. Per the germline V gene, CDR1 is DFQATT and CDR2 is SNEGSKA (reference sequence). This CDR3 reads CSARKTGGDAGELFF. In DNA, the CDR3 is TGCAGTGCTAGAAAGACAGGGGGCGATGCCGGGGAGCTGTTTTTT.

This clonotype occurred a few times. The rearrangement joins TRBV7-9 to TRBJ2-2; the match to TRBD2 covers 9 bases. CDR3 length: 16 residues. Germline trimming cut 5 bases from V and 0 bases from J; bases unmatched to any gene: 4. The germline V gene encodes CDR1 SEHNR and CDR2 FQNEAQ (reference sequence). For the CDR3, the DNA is TGTGCCAGCAGCGATAGCGGGGGCCCGAACACCGGGGAGCTGTTTTTT. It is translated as CASSDSGGPNTGELFF.

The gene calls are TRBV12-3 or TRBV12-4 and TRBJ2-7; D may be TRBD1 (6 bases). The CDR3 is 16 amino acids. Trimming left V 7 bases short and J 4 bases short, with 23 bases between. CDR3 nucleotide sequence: TGTGCCAGCATCTCTCCAGTCCAGGGGTCAAAATACGAGCAGTACTTC. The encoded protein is CASISPVQGSKYEQYF.

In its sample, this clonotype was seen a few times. CDR3 in DNA: TGTGCCAGCAGCCCGGACAGGACCGGGGAGCTGTTTTTT. The encoded protein is CASSPDRTGELFF. V is TRBV3-1 and J is TRBJ2-2, with 7 bases fitting TRBD1. The ends lost 4 bases at V and 5 bases at J; junction bases unmatched: 1. This CDR3 has 13 amino acids. Germline V gives CDR1 LGHDT, CDR2 YNNKEL (reference sequence).

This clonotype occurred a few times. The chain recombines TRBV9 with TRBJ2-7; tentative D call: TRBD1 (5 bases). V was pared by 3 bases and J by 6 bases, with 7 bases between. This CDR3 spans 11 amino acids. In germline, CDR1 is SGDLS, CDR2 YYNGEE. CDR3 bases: TGTGCCAGCAGCGGTGGGGCCGAGCAGTACTTC. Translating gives CASSGGAEQYF. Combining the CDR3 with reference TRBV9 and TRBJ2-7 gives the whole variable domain DSGVTQTPKHLITATGQRVTLRCSPRSGDLSVYWYQQSLDQGLQFLIQYYNGEERAKGNILERFSAQQFPDLHSELNLSSLELGDSALYFCASSGGAEQYFGPGTRLTVT.

The CDR3 loop is CASSLTGIDEKLFF. CDR3 nucleotide sequence: TGTGCCAGCAGCCTCACGGGGATAGACGAAAAACTGTTTTTT. This chain joins TRBV7-8 and TRBJ1-4, with D unresolved. This CDR3 region has 14 residues. Germline values: CDR1 SGHVS, CDR2 FQNEAQ. V lost 5 bases and J lost 8, with 15 bases in between. Complete variable domain (other parts from reference TRBV7-8 and TRBJ1-4): GAGVSQSPRYKVAKRGQDVALRCDPISGHVSLFWYQQALGQGPEFLTYFQNEAQLDKSGLPSDRFFAERPEGSVSTLKIQRTQQEDSAVYLCASSLTGIDEKLFFGSGTQLSVL.

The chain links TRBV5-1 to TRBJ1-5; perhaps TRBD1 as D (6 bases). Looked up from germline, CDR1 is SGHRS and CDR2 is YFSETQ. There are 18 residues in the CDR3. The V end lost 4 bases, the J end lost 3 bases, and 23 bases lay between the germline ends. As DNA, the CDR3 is TGCGCCAGCAGCCTATCATGGGGGGACACCCCTTACAATCAGCCCCAGCATTTT. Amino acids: CASSLSWGDTPYNQPQHF.

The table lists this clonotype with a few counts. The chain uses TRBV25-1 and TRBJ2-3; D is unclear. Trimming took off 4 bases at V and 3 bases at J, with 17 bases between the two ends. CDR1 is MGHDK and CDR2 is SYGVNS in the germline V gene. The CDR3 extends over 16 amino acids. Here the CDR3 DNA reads TGTGCCAGCAGTGGCGAGCCGGGCCCCCTTACAGATACGCAGTATTTT. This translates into CASSGEPGPLTDTQYF.

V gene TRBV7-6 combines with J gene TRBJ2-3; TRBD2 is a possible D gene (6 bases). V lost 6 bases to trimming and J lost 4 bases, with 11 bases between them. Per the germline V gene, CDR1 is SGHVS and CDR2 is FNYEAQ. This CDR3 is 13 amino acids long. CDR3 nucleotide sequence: TGTGCCAGCAGGGCTAGCGCCTCAGATACGCAGTATTTT. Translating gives CASRASASDTQYF.

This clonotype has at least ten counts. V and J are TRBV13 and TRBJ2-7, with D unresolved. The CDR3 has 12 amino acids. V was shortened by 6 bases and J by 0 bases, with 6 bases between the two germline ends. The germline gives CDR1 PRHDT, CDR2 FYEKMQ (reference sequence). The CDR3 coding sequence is TGTGCCAGCAGGGTAAGCTCCTACGAGCAGTACTTC. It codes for CASRVSSYEQYF. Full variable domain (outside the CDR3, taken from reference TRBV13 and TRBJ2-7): AAGVIQSPRHLIKEKRETATLKCYPIPRHDTVYWYQQGPGQDPQFLISFYEKMQSDKGSIPDRFSAQQFSDYHSELNMSSLELGDSALYFCASRVSSYEQYFGPGTRLTVT.

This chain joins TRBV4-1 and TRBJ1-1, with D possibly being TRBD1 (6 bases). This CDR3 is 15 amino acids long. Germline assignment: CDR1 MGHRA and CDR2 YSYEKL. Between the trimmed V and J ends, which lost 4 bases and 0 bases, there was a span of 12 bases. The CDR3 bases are TGCGCCAGCAGCCCAAGGCAGGGGCTGAACACTGAAGCTTTCTTT. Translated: CASSPRQGLNTEAFF.